Listed below are T cell receptor beta chains from one sample, sequenced in a study of radiotherapy plus CTLA-4 blockade in lung cancer. The protocol was immunoSEQ multiplex PCR, while the TCRdb copy is restricted to in-frame clones and leaves out a portion. The data contain 90,000 to 100,000 clones, 85% to 90% of them singletons. Sequenced here: peripheral blood, sampled from a patient treated with radiotherapy plus ipilimumab. The source is a human donor with non-small cell lung cancer that progressed on radiotherapy plus ipilimumab. Each CDR3 is given with its conserved first and last residue. The D gene is left open where the match is weak. The size of a clone is reported for some rows only, either as once, few or many, or as a class for expanded clones.

J gene,D gene,V gene,clone size,CDR3 length,CDR3 protein,CDR3 DNA
TRBJ2-1,TRBD2,TRBV2,.,16,CASPASGTTSYNEQFF,TGTGCCAGCCCCGCTAGCGGGACTACCTCCTACAATGAGCAGTTCTTC
TRBJ1-2,.,TRBV5-6,.,15,CASSLRAVSQVGYTF,TGTGCCAGCAGCTTGAGAGCGGTATCCCAGGTTGGCTACACCTTC
TRBJ2-3,TRBD2,TRBV29-1,.,15,CSVDPAGDGTDTQYF,TGCAGCGTTGACCCAGCGGGAGATGGTACAGATACGCAGTATTTT
TRBJ2-2,TRBD2,TRBV6-5,few,16,CASSYGGGRASGELFF,TGTGCCAGCAGTTACGGGGGCGGGAGGGCCAGCGGGGAGCTGTTTTTT
TRBJ2-4,.,TRBV5-8,once,16,CASRFLGTRKEDIQYF,TGTGCCAGCAGATTTCTGGGGACACGGAAGGAGGACATTCAGTACTTC
TRBJ1-2,.,TRBV7-9,.,13,CASSLAGGYGYTF,TGTGCCAGCAGCTTAGCAGGGGGCTATGGCTACACCTTC
TRBJ2-7,TRBD2,TRBV6-5,few,13,CAIGGGFGYEQYF,TGTGCCATCGGCGGGGGGTTCGGCTACGAGCAGTACTTC
TRBJ2-1,.,TRBV25-1,.,14,CASSEYHLYNEQFF,TGTGCCAGCAGTGAATACCACCTTTACAATGAGCAGTTCTTC
TRBJ2-5,.,TRBV9,.,13,CASSARPEETQYF,TGTGCCAGCAGCGCAAGACCAGAAGAGACCCAGTACTTC
TRBJ2-1,TRBD2,TRBV19,.,19,CASSIAAGLAGGPGNEQFF,TGTGCCAGTAGTATAGCCGCTGGACTAGCGGGAGGGCCGGGCAATGAGCAGTTCTTC
TRBJ1-4,.,TRBV7-9,.,14,CASSLTLGEEKLFF,TGTGCCAGCAGCTTAACCCTGGGAGAAGAAAAACTGTTTTTT
TRBJ2-1,TRBD2,TRBV9,.,15,CASSPQKHSGSEQFF,TGTGCCAGCAGCCCACAAAAACATAGCGGGAGTGAGCAGTTCTTC
TRBJ2-5,.,TRBV13,.,12,CASSWAQETQYF,TGTGCCAGCAGCTGGGCCCAGGAGACCCAGTACTTC
TRBJ1-2,.,TRBV9,.,16,CASSVGSGSGTYGYTF,TGTGCCAGCAGCGTAGGATCAGGTAGCGGGACTTATGGCTACACCTTC
TRBJ2-5,.,TRBV18,.,15,CASSLNQAAWETQYF,TGTGCCAGCTCACTCAATCAGGCAGCGTGGGAGACCCAGTACTTC
TRBJ1-5,.,TRBV5-5,.,13,CASSLLGNQPQHF,TGTGCCAGCAGCTTGTTAGGAAATCAGCCCCAGCATTTT
TRBJ2-6,TRBD1,TRBV27,.,17,CASRVGQGLAGANVLTF,TGTGCCAGCAGGGTGGGACAGGGTTTAGCTGGGGCCAACGTCCTGACTTTC
TRBJ2-3,.,TRBV18,.,12,CASSLATDTQYF,TGCGCCAGCTCACTCGCCACAGATACGCAGTATTTT
TRBJ2-7,.,TRBV10-3,.,14,CAISGSGGDYEQYF,TGTGCCATCAGTGGGTCCGGGGGAGACTACGAGCAGTACTTC
TRBJ1-1,.,TRBV5-5,.,14,CASSFPGGNTEAFF,TGTGCCAGCAGCTTCCCAGGTGGGAACACTGAAGCTTTCTTT
TRBJ2-3,.,TRBV5-4,.,14,CASSLLQGRDTQYF,TGTGCCAGCAGCTTGTTACAGGGTAGAGATACGCAGTATTTT
TRBJ2-2,TRBD2,TRBV9,.,17,CASSAIAGGQNTGELFF,TGTGCCAGCAGCGCCATAGCGGGAGGGCAAAACACCGGGGAGCTGTTTTTT
TRBJ2-7,.,TRBV18,.,15,CASSPRAVSSYEQYF,TGTGCCAGCTCACCACGGGCGGTGAGCTCCTACGAGCAGTACTTC
TRBJ2-5,.,TRBV5-6,.,14,CASQPMGVRETQYF,TGTGCCAGTCAGCCCATGGGGGTTCGGGAGACCCAGTACTTC
TRBJ1-2,.,TRBV18,.,13,CASSPRQDYGYAF,TGTGCCAGCTCACCTAGGCAGGACTATGGCTACGCCTTC
TRBJ1-1,TRBD1,TRBV2,.,15,CASSEATGAVTEAFF,TGTGCCAGCAGTGAAGCCACAGGGGCCGTCACTGAAGCTTTCTTT
TRBJ2-1,TRBD2,TRBV19,.,15,CASRLAGGNYNEQFF,TGTGCCAGTAGGTTAGCGGGAGGCAACTACAATGAGCAGTTCTTC
TRBJ1-1,.,TRBV5-1,.,15,CASSPGGRGGGEAFF,TGCGCCAGCAGCCCGGGAGGGAGGGGAGGAGGTGAAGCTTTCTTT